This T cell receptor (beta chain) came from a study of shared clonotypes between healthy human individuals. The wider study: Sampling drew on donors who were a couple of women and three men aged 18 to 49.

V lost 1 base to trimming and J lost 7 bases, with 19 bases between them. Germline CDR1 is MNHNS and CDR2 is SASEGT. The CDR3 spans 16 residues. About this clone: What it binds is unknown.

Study observations and caveats: Compared with clonotypes that all four donors shared, non-shared clonotypes had lower generation probabilities. Of the naive CD4 clonotypes, about 5% were shared across several donors. Expectations were that clonotype sharing among donors would be affected by sequencing depth.

TCRdb keeps only in-frame clones here, not all; method: immunoSEQ multiplex PCR. The sample holds some 2.1 million clones; approximately 95% are singletons and the top ten take 1.1%. Naive-designated CD8 cells lacked CD45RO, were positively enriched for CCR7, and omitted terminally differentiated effector memory CD45RA+ cells. The genes are TRBV6-1 and TRBJ1-2; D uncertain. Sequencing input: naive CD8+ T cells sorted from blood. The source of this sequence is a man aged 18 to 29 in good health. The CDR3 loop reads CASSEGPGVAWGGYTF. For the CDR3, the DNA is TGTGCCAGCAGTGAAGGGCCCGGTGTGGCTTGGGGTGGCTACACCTTC.